This TCR beta chain was captured by sequencing in a study of cytomegalovirus exposure and HLA in healthy donors. The CDR3 has 16 amino acids. Germline V gene lookup returns CDR1 LNHDA and CDR2 SQIVND (reference sequence). The V gene end was trimmed by 7 bases and the J gene end by 1 base; junction bases not matched to a gene: 12. A note on this clone: The target antigen is unknown.

The primer mix had 60 Vbeta and 13 Jbeta primers. The table came from immunoSEQ multiplex PCR; TCRdb's copy has only in-frame clones and leaves some out. Altogether roughly 100,000 clones are present, more than 80% being singletons, with the ten largest covering about 6.3%. Findings and caveats of the study: Common viral pathogens were later found to be apparently linked to several of the most significant clusters. There were 150 to 200 TCR beta chains listed as cytomegalovirus-associated. Later analysis placed DRB1 highest and HLA-C lowest in TCR association rates, which differed by HLA locus.

The V and J genes are TRBV19 and TRBJ1-1, with TRBD1 identical over 7 bases. The receptor was isolated from a man younger than 30 in good health and CMV-seronegative. The specimen was PBMCs. CDR3 protein: CASTRNRQGGNTEAFF. CDR3 nucleotides: TGTGCCAGTACCAGGAATCGACAGGGAGGGAACACTGAAGCTTTCTTT.